This T cell receptor (beta chain) came from a study of CD4 T cells in relation to SARS-CoV-2 and coronaviruses. As for the study in general: No peptide or an HIV-1 Nef peptide pool served as negative control. The HLA restriction of the shared crossreactive spike epitopes was mapped.

Findings and caveats of the study: Crossreactive clones expanded significantly less to SARS-CoV-2 than monoreactive clones.

The unexposed donors gave CD4+ T cells in about 2011-2018, prior to COVID-19. CD4+ T cells were isolated from the cells after around 11 days of culture. As cell numbers allowed, unexposed-donor CD4+ T cells faced SARS-CoV-2 S/N and four cold-coronavirus spikes. Remarks on this clone: Its antigen is undetermined.

Libraries were prepared by immunoSEQ multiplex PCR; TCRdb keeps only in-frame clonotypes and omits some of them. The top ten hold around 20% of the sample, which has around 23,000 clones, about 73% seen once. Germline loops: CDR1 SGHRS, CDR2 YFSETQ. Trimming stripped 2 bases from V and 1 base from J, with 12 bases between. The CDR3 extends over 15 amino acids. The clonotype was recovered from a human donor in good health. Sequencing was done on a sample of CD4+ T cells from PBMCs, cultured in vitro. The chain is built from TRBV5-1 and TRBJ1-1; D remains unclear. The CDR3 reads CASSFRSGSNTEAFF. CDR3 DNA sequence: TGCGCCAGCAGCTTTAGGAGTGGCTCGAACACTGAAGCTTTCTTT.